The 7 T cell receptor beta chains given below trace back to one sample, sequenced in a study of CD8+CD57+ T cells in acquired aplastic anemia. It was genomic DNA that served as the template for profiling TCR beta VDJ and CDR3. TCRdb itself ran the reads through MiXCR, one entry per CDR3 protein. The sample shows about 180,000 distinct CDR3 sequences, about half of them seen only once. Source material: sorted CD4+, CD8+, or CD8+CD57+ T cells (not recorded which) from PBMCs. These receptors all stem from a human donor in good health.

The chain carries TRBV20-1 and TRBJ2-5; 7 bases map to TRBD2. Trimming took 6 bases from V and 1 from J; bases not matched to a gene: 5. CDR3 size: 13 residues. Germline V gene data show CDR1 as DFQATT and CDR2 as SNEGSKA (reference sequence). The DNA of the CDR3 is TGCAGTGCCAAACTAGCGCCCCAAGAGACCCAGTACTTC. Protein: CSAKLAPQETQYF.

The rearrangement joins TRBV11-1 to TRBJ2-3; 12 positions match TRBD2. After removal of 1 base from V and 0 bases from J, the junction contained 8 bases not matched to a gene. The CDR3 contains 19 residues. Germline assignment: CDR1 SGHAT and CDR2 FQDESV (reference sequence). As DNA, the CDR3 is TGTGCCAGCAGCTTAGTACTAGCGGGAGGACCGACTAGCACAGATACGCAGTATTTT. The encoded protein is CASSLVLAGGPTSTDTQYF.

This clonotype has ten or more counts. The CDR3 reads CSAKTSWNEQFF. DNA of the CDR3: TGCAGTGCTAAGACTAGCTGGAATGAGCAGTTCTTC. The V call is TRBV20-1, the J call TRBJ2-1, with 7 bases identical to TRBD2. The V segment lost 4 bases and the J segment 7 bases; nucleotides outside the gene matches: 4. Germline V gene data show CDR1 as DFQATT and CDR2 as SNEGSKA (reference sequence). The CDR3 length is 12 residues.

This sequence joins TRBV4-1 and TRBJ2-6, with 13 bases lining up with TRBD2. The CDR3 contains 18 residues. Germline trimming cut 5 bases from V and 4 bases from J; bases unmatched to any gene: 8. Germline CDR1 MGHRA, CDR2 YSYEKL. The CDR3 here is CASSNGLAGAGGANVLTF. CDR3 nucleotides: TGCGCCAGCAGCAACGGACTAGCGGGAGCTGGGGGGGCCAACGTCCTGACTTTC.

On this clonotype: This clone may be a read error of a much larger clone one base away. The chain joins TRBV25-1 to TRBJ2-3; tentatively, D is TRBD2 (6 bases). V was pared by 6 bases and J by 0 bases, with 7 bases between. Looked up from germline, CDR1 is MGHDK and CDR2 is SYGVNS. The length of the CDR3 is 13 residues. The CDR3 reads CASRGTSTDTQYF. The CDR3 DNA is TGTGCCAGCAGAGGGACTAGCACAGATACGCAGTATTTT.

This clonotype was seen repeatedly, ten times or more. The chain uses TRBV12-3 or TRBV12-4 and TRBJ1-1; maybe TRBD1 (5 bases). The length of the CDR3 is 16 residues. V shed 5 bases and J shed 1 base, with 17 bases lying between them. CDR3 in amino acids: CASSPLTGRANTEAFF. CDR3 sequence (DNA): TGTGCCAGCAGTCCCCTAACGGGCAGGGCGAACACTGAAGCTTTCTTT.

V usage is TRBV29-1 and J usage is TRBJ1-1, with D tentatively TRBD1 (5 bases). Germline V CDR1 and CDR2: SQVTM, ANQGSEA. V was clipped by 7 bases and J by 8 bases, with 14 bases between them. The CDR3 is made up of 11 amino acids. CDR3 sequence reads: CSARRGDEAFF. For the CDR3, the DNA is TGCAGCGCCCGACGGGGGGACGAAGCTTTCTTT.